These 5 T cell receptor beta chains share one sample of origin, sequenced in a study of blood T cell repertoires in COVID-19. The table came from immunoSEQ multiplex PCR; TCRdb's copy has only in-frame clones and leaves some out. The sample yields some 150,000 clones, about 83% seen once. What was sequenced was PBMCs or T cells enriched from blood (not recorded which). The source of these receptors is a woman aged 50 to 60 in a cohort exposed to, infected with or recovered from COVID-19 (not recorded which).

The chain has TRBV9 and TRBJ2-7; D is perhaps TRBD1 (6 bases). Germline CDR1 is SGDLS and CDR2 is YYNGEE. The CDR3 has 13 residues. Deletions cut 4 bases from V and 2 bases from J, with 10 bases between. The CDR3 sequence is CASSNQGTYEQYF. In DNA form, the CDR3 reads TGTGCCAGCAGCAACCAGGGGACCTACGAGCAGTACTTC.

This chain joins TRBV5-4 and TRBJ2-3; 10 bases line up with TRBD2. The V and J ends lost 0 bases and 5 bases, in that order; junction bases with no gene match: 6. This CDR3 region has 16 residues. Germline CDR1 SGHNT, CDR2 YYREEE (reference sequence). For the CDR3, the DNA is TGTGCCAGCAGCTTGGTCCCTAGCGGGGGTCTAGATACGCAGTATTTT. Translated, it gives CASSLVPSGGLDTQYF. Together with reference TRBV5-4 and TRBJ2-3, the CDR3 gives the full variable domain: ETGVTQSPTHLIKTRGQQVTLRCSSQSGHNTVSWYQQALGQGPQFIFQYYREEENGRGNFPPRFSGLQFPNYSSELNVNALELDDSALYLCASSLVPSGGLDTQYFGPGTRLTVL.

The chain is built from TRBV6-6 and TRBJ2-2, with D perhaps TRBD2 (5 bases). CDR3 size: 14 residues. CDR1 is MNHNY, CDR2 SVGAGI, per germline (reference sequence). The ends were cut back, 6 bases at V and 4 bases at J, with 12 bases in the middle. The CDR3 DNA sequence: TGTGCCAGCAGGCCAACTAGTGTCACCGGGGAGCTGTTTTTT. It yields the protein CASRPTSVTGELFF.

The chain has TRBV18 and TRBJ2-7; D possibly corresponds to TRBD2 (5 bases). Germline V gene data show CDR1 as KGHSH and CDR2 as LQKENI. The CDR3 length is 14 residues. With 2 bases removed from V and 2 bases from J, the gap between germline ends came to 10 bases. DNA for the CDR3: TGTGCCAGCTCACCAGGAGCGGATCCCTACGAGCAGTACTTC. It translates to CASSPGADPYEQYF.

V is TRBV28 and J is TRBJ2-7; 9 nucleotides agree with TRBD1. The CDR3 contains 14 residues. Per germline, CDR1 MDHEN and CDR2 SYDVKM. Unmatched junction bases numbered 8, after V lost 6 bases and J lost 5 bases. The DNA for the CDR3 is TGTGCCAGCAGCGGGACAGGGATATTGAACGAGCAGTACTTC. This encodes CASSGTGILNEQYF.